These T cell receptor beta chains were read from a single sample in a study of metastatic and nonmetastatic thyroid tumors. From the PCR reads, TCRdb re-called clones with MiXCR. The table includes 7,000 to 9,500 clones, around 28% detected once. The specimen was tumor tissue. These receptor sequences come from a male donor with papillary thyroid cancer or a benign thyroid nodule (not recorded which). Some clones in this sample may be carry-over from other donors' samples. Each CDR3 is given with its conserved first and last residue. A D gene is named only where the DNA matches it firmly. Rows give clone size only sometimes, using once, few, many, or a class for an expanded clone.

medium-sized,TRBJ1-6,TRBD1,TRBV2,TGTGCCAGAAATCCGGGACAGGGGTTCGAGAATTCACCCCTCCACTTT,CARNPGQGFENSPLHF
many,TRBJ2-2,TRBD1,TRBV6-1,TGTGCCAGCAGTGCTAAGGGACAGGGGGCAGGGACCGGGGAGCTGTTTTTT,CASSAKGQGAGTGELFF
few,TRBJ2-7,TRBD2,TRBV6-1,TGTGCCAGCAGTGAAGTAGGACTAGCGGGAGACGAGCAGTACTTC,CASSEVGLAGDEQYF
few,TRBJ2-7,TRBD1,TRBV11-2,TGTGCCAGCAGCGGCCGGGACAGGCAAATCTCCTACGAGCAGTACTTC,CASSGRDRQISYEQYF
many,TRBJ2-6,-,TRBV30,TGTGCCTGGAGTCGAGGGGCTGGGGCCAACGTCCTGACTTTC,CAWSRGAGANVLTF
-,TRBJ2-5,-,TRBV9,TGTGCCAGCAGCGTAGAAGAACATCGGACCCAGTACTTC,CASSVEEHRTQYF
-,TRBJ1-4,TRBD1,TRBV9,TGTGCCAGCAGCGCCAGACAGGGGGCGGGTGAAAAACTGTTTTTT,CASSARQGAGEKLFF
-,TRBJ1-2,TRBD1,TRBV5-4,TGTGCCAGCAGCAAGGGACAGGGAATTTTTGGCTACACCTTC,CASSKGQGIFGYTF
-,TRBJ2-3,TRBD2,TRBV13,TGTGCCAGCAGCCCTACCCTAGCGGATAGCACAGATACGCAGTATTTT,CASSPTLADSTDTQYF
-,TRBJ1-6,-,TRBV28,TGTGCCAGCAGTTCGGACAGTTCACCCCTCCACTTT,CASSSDSSPLHF
-,TRBJ2-6,-,TRBV19,TGTGCCAGTAGCCCAACTGGGAGCTCGTCTGGGGCCAACGTCCTTACTTTC,CASSPTGSSSGANVLTF
few,TRBJ2-3,TRBD1,TRBV12-3/TRBV12-4,TGTGCCAGCATTCGGACAGGGCTTTCAGATACGCAGTATTTT,CASIRTGLSDTQYF
few,TRBJ2-1,-,TRBV6-2/TRBV6-3,TGTGCCAGCAGTTACTCAGGTACTAACAATGAGCAGTTCTTC,CASSYSGTNNEQFF
many,TRBJ1-2,TRBD1,TRBV29-1,TGCAGCGTTGGGACCGGGACAGACTATGGCTACACCTTC,CSVGTGTDYGYTF
once,TRBJ1-1,-,TRBV11-3,TGTGCCAGCACCCATACCTGGAGGAACACTGAAGCTTTCTTT,CASTHTWRNTEAFF
few,TRBJ1-2,-,TRBV27,TGTGCCAGCAGTTTACAGGGAAAGGGGTATGGCTACACCTTC,CASSLQGKGYGYTF
-,TRBJ1-5,-,TRBV11-2,TGTGCCAGCAGCTTATATGGCAATCAGCCCCAGCATTTT,CASSLYGNQPQHF
few,TRBJ2-7,TRBD2,TRBV6-1,TGTGCCAGCAGTGAACCTCTCTTAGCGGGAGTATACGAGCAGTACTTC,CASSEPLLAGVYEQYF
-,TRBJ2-3,TRBD1,TRBV11-1,TGTGCCAGCAGCTCCAAGACAGGGACGAGCACAGATACGCAGTATTTT,CASSSKTGTSTDTQYF
-,TRBJ2-7,TRBD2,TRBV19,TGTGCCAGTAGTATGGGGACTAGCGGGAGCTCCAAGCAGTACTTC,CASSMGTSGSSKQYF
many,TRBJ1-1,-,TRBV19,TGTGCCAGTAGTATCAAGGGGAGGGGCACTGAAGCTTTCTTT,CASSIKGRGTEAFF
-,TRBJ1-1,-,TRBV19,TGTGCCAGTAGTATGCGGGACTTCTATTACACTGAAGCTTTCTTT,CASSMRDFYYTEAFF
-,TRBJ2-7,-,TRBV30,TGTGCCTGGAAATTAACAGGGTACAACTCCTACGAGCAGTACTTC,CAWKLTGYNSYEQYF
-,TRBJ2-7,TRBD1,TRBV12-5,TGTGCTAGTGGTCGCCCCGGGACAGGGCCCAACGAGCAGTACTTC,CASGRPGTGPNEQYF
-,TRBJ2-2,-,TRBV24-1,TGTGCCACCAGTGATTGGAACGGGCTGAACACCGGGGAGCTGTTTTTT,CATSDWNGLNTGELFF
few,TRBJ1-6,TRBD1,TRBV20-1,TGCAGTGCTAGGGTACAGGGGAGGGCAGGTAGCTCACCCCTCCACTTT,CSARVQGRAGSSPLHF
few,TRBJ2-2,-,TRBV6-2/TRBV6-3,TGTGCCAGCAGTTACGGCAGGGAGAGCACCGGGGAGCTGTTTTTT,CASSYGRESTGELFF
-,TRBJ2-2,TRBD2,TRBV11-2,TGTGCCAGCAGCCGACTAGCGGGGGGAGCGAACACCGGGGAGCTGTTTTTT,CASSRLAGGANTGELFF
medium-sized,TRBJ2-7,TRBD1,TRBV12-3/TRBV12-4,TGTTCCTCGGCCGGGACAGGGGCTTCCGAGCAGTACTTC,CSSAGTGASEQYF
-,TRBJ1-1,-,TRBV30,TGTGCCTGGAACGGGGTTCGGACTGAAGCTTTCTTT,CAWNGVRTEAFF
-,TRBJ2-7,TRBD2,TRBV6-2/TRBV6-3,TGTGCCAGCAGTGGGTACCGGGACTACTTTCCAAACTACGAGCAGTACTTC,CASSGYRDYFPNYEQYF
many,TRBJ2-2,TRBD2,TRBV27,TGTGCCAGCAGTATAACTAGCGGGAGACTCGCCGGGGAGCTGTTTTTT,CASSITSGRLAGELFF
few,TRBJ1-3,TRBD1,TRBV28,TGTGCCAGCAGTCCCCCAGGGGGAAATGGAAACACCATATATTTT,CASSPPGGNGNTIYF
-,TRBJ1-2,-,TRBV3-1,TGTGCCAGCAGCCCCCTCGGGTCAGATTATGGCTACACCTTC,CASSPLGSDYGYTF
-,TRBJ2-2,-,TRBV11-2,TGTGCCAGCAGCTTAGATTTAGGTCACGGGGAGCTGTTTTTT,CASSLDLGHGELFF
-,TRBJ1-1,TRBD1,TRBV11-1,TGTGCCAGCAGCTTGGAACAGGGGGCGCACTCTTTCTTT,CASSLEQGAHSFF
-,TRBJ2-2,-,TRBV14,TGTGCCAGCAGTGAAGAAATGAACACCGGGGAGCTGTTTTTT,CASSEEMNTGELFF
medium-sized,TRBJ1-1,-,TRBV27,TGTGCCAGCAGTTTATACCAGTACACTGAAGCTTTCTTT,CASSLYQYTEAFF
once,TRBJ1-2,-,TRBV5-6,TGTGCCAGCAGCTTGCGGGGCTTGAGCTACACCTTC,CASSLRGLSYTF
-,TRBJ2-7,TRBD1,TRBV18,TGTGCCAGCTCAAAGGGACAGACAGACTACGAGCAGTACTTC,CASSKGQTDYEQYF
-,TRBJ2-7,-,TRBV12-3/TRBV12-4,TGTGCCATCAGTTTCGGTACAGGGCAGGGCGAGCAGTACTTC,CAISFGTGQGEQYF
once,TRBJ2-2,TRBD1,TRBV5-1,TGCGCCAGCAGCCTAGGACAGGGAAACACCGGGGAGCTGTTTTTT,CASSLGQGNTGELFF
once,TRBJ2-7,TRBD1,TRBV7-2,TGTGCCAGCAGCGTAGAGGGACAGGGGTTCTACGAGCAGTACTTC,CASSVEGQGFYEQYF
-,TRBJ1-5,-,TRBV11-2,TGTGCCAGCAGCTTAGATGAGGACGGGGGACAGCCCCAGCATTTT,CASSLDEDGGQPQHF
-,TRBJ1-2,-,TRBV6-1,TGTGCCAGCAGCAATCTCCGGGGGGACCCTAACTATGGCTACACCTTC,CASSNLRGDPNYGYTF
-,TRBJ2-5,-,TRBV13,TGTGCCAGCATATTAGGAGGGATCCAAGAGACCCAGTACTTC,CASILGGIQETQYF
few,TRBJ1-5,TRBD1,TRBV19,TGTGCCAGTACCCGGGACAGCCAACCCCAGCATTTT,CASTRDSQPQHF
medium-sized,TRBJ1-1,-,TRBV28,TGTGCCAGCAGTTTATCGACGGTGAACACTGAAGCTTTCTTT,CASSLSTVNTEAFF